This T cell receptor (beta chain) appears in the sequencing data of a study of CDR3 diversity in severe acne. Trimming left V 4 bases short and J 8 bases short, with 11 bases between. The CDR3 spans 13 residues. The germline V gene encodes CDR1 SEHNR and CDR2 FQNEAQ (reference sequence). One entry per CDR3 protein, called by TCRdb with MiXCR from the PCR reads. The table shows about 100,000 distinct CDR3 sequences, with 51% occurring only once. What was sequenced was blood. The clonotype was recovered from a male donor with acne. The rearrangement uses TRBV7-9 and TRBJ2-2; TRBD1 is a possible D gene (6 bases). The CDR3 DNA is TGTGCCAGCAGCTCCGCCGGGACAGGGGAGCTGTTTTTT. It codes for CASSSAGTGELFF.